The sequence of this T cell receptor beta chain was determined in a study of identical twins. CDR3 length equals 16 residues. Losses at the gene ends were 3 bases for V and 3 bases for J; bases not matched to a gene: 10. TCRdb called the 5' RACE reads again in MiXCR, with one record for every CDR3 protein. The table lists roughly 250,000 distinct CDR3 sequences, around 15% of them singletons. This clonotype occurred a few times. Its antigen is not known. Study-level results: Model-predicted out-of-frame TCR alpha sharing fell below observed values in monozygotic twins. Out-of-frame alpha sequences common to twins exhibited a surplus of low generation probability.

The receptor was isolated from a woman between 18 and 29 years old in good health. Specimen: memory (CD45RO+) T cells sorted from blood. J is TRBJ2-5 and V is TRBV12-3 or TRBV12-4, with TRBD2 identical over 7 bases. The CDR3 DNA is TGTGCCAGCAGTTTCCGGGTCGGGGCGGGAGAAGAGACCCAGTACTTC. Translation: CASSFRVGAGEETQYF.